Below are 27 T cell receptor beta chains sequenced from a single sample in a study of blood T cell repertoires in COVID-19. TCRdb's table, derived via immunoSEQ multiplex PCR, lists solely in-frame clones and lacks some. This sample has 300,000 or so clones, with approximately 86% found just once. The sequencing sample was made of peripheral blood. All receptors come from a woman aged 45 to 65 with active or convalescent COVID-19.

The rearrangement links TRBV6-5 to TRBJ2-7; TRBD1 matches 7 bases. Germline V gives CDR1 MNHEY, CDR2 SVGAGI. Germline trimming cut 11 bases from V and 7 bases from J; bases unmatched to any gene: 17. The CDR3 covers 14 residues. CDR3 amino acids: CACRTGVGLEEQYF. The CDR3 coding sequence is TGTGCCTGCCGGACAGGCGTTGGGCTAGAAGAGCAGTACTTC.

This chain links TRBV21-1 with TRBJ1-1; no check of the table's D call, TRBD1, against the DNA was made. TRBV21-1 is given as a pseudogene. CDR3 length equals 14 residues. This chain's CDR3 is CASSKGATENEAFF. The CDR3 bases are TGTGCCAGCAGCAAAGGGGCAACAGAAAATGAAGCTTTCTTT.

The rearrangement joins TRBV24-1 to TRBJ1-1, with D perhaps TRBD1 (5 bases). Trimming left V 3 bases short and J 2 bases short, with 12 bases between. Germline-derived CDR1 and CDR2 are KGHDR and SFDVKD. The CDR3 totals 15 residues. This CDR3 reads CATSDPQGRNTEAFF. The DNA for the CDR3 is TGTGCCACCAGTGATCCCCAGGGTAGAAACACTGAAGCTTTCTTT.

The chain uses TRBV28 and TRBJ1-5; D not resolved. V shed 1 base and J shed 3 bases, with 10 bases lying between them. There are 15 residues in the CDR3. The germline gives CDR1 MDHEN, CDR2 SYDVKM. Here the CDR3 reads CASSLLAVNNQPQHF. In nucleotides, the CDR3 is TGTGCCAGCAGTTTATTGGCGGTAAACAATCAGCCCCAGCATTTT.

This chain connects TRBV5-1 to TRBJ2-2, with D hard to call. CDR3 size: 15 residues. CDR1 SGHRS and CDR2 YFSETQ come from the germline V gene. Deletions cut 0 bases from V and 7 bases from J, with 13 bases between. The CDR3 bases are TGCGCCAGCAGCTTGGCTAGACCCGACGGCGGGGAGCTGTTTTTT. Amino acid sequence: CASSLARPDGGELFF.

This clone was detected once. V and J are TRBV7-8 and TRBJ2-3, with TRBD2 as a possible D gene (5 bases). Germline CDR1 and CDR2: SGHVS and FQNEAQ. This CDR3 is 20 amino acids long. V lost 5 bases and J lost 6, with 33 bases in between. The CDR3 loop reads CASSPHRGLGERTELDTQYF. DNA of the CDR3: TGTGCCAGCAGCCCCCATCGCGGGCTTGGCGAGCGGACGGAGCTGGATACGCAGTATTTT.

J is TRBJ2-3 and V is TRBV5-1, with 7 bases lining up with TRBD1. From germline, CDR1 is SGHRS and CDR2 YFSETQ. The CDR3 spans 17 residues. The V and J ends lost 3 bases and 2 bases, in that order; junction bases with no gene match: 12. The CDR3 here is CASSSYRGRMITDTQYF. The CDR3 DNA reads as TGCGCCAGCAGCTCTTACAGGGGAAGGATGATCACAGATACGCAGTATTTT.

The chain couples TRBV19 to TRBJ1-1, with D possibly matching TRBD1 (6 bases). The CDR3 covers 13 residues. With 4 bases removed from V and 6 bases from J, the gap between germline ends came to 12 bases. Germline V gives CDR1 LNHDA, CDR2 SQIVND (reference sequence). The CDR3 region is CASSTHRAAEAFF. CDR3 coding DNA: TGTGCCAGTAGTACCCACAGGGCTGCTGAAGCTTTCTTT.

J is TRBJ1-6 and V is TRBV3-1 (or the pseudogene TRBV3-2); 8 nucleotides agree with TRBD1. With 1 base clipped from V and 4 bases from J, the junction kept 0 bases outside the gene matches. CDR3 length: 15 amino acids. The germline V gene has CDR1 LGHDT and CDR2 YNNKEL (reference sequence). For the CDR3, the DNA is TGTGCCAGCAGCCAAGGACAGGGGTATAATTCACCCCTCCACTTT. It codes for CASSQGQGYNSPLHF.

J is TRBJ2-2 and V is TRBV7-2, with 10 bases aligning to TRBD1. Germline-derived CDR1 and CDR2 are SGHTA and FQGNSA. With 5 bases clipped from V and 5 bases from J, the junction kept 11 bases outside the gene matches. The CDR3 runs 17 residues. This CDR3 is CASSLNPTGGRTGELFF. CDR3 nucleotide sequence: TGTGCCAGCAGCCTTAATCCGACAGGGGGCCGGACCGGGGAGCTGTTTTTT. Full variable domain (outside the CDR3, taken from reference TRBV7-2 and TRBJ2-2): GAGVSQSPSNKVTEKGKDVELRCDPISGHTALYWYRQSLGQGLEFLIYFQGNSAPDKSGLPSDRFSAERTGGSVSTLTIQRTQQEDSAVYLCASSLNPTGGRTGELFFGEGSRLTVL.

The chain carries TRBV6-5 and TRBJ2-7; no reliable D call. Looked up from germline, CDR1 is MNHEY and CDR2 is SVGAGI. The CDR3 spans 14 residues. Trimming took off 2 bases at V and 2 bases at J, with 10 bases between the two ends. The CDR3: CASSYRQATYEQYF. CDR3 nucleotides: TGTGCCAGCAGTTACAGGCAGGCTACCTACGAGCAGTACTTC.

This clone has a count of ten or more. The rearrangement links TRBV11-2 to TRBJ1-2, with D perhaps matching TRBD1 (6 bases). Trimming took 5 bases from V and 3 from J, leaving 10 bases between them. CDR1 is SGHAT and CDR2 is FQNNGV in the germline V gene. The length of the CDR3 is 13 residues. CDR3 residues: CASSRGGDYGYTF. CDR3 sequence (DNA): TGTGCCAGCAGCCGAGGGGGGGACTATGGCTACACCTTC.

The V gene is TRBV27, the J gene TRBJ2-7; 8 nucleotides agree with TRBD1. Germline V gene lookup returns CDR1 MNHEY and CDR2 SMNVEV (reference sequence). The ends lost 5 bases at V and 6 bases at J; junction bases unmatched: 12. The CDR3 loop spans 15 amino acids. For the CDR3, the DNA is TGTGCCAGCAGTCCCATCACCAGGGGGCCGGGCGAGCAGTACTTC. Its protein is CASSPITRGPGEQYF.

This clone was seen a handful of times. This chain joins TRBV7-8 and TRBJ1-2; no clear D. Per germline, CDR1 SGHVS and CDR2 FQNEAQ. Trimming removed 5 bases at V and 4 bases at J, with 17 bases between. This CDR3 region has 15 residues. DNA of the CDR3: TGTGCCAGCAGCCCAAGGGCCCCCGGAGGCTATGGCTACACCTTC. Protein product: CASSPRAPGGYGYTF.

The CDR3, as DNA: TGTGCCTGGAAGGGGGGGCTAGGCTACACCTTC. This codes for CAWKGGLGYTF. This chain joins TRBV30 and TRBJ1-2; D perhaps matches TRBD1 (6 bases). The germline V gene encodes CDR1 GTSNPN and CDR2 SVGIG (reference sequence). V was cut by 4 bases and J by 8 bases, with 11 bases left in between. The CDR3 length is 11 residues.

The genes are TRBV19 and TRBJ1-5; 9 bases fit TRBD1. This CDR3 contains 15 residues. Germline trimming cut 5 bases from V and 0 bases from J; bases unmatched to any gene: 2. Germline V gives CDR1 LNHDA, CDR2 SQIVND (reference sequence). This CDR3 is CASSGDRVSNQPQHF. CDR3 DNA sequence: TGTGCCAGTAGTGGGGACAGGGTTAGCAATCAGCCCCAGCATTTT.

CDR3 sequence (DNA): TGCAGCGCGACGAAAGGACAGGGGAGGGACAATGAGCAGTTCTTC. As protein: CSATKGQGRDNEQFF. The V call is TRBV29-1, the J call TRBJ2-1; 9 nucleotides match TRBD1. The CDR3 consists of 15 residues. The trim removed 7 bases at V and 5 bases at J, leaving 12 bases unmatched. Germline CDR1 is SQVTM and CDR2 is ANQGSEA.

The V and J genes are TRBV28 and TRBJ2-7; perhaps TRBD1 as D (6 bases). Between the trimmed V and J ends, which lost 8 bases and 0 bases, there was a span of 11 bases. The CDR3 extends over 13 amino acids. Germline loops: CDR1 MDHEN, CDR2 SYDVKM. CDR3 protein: CASGRGFSYEQYF. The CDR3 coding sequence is TGTGCCAGCGGTAGGGGGTTCTCCTACGAGCAGTACTTC.

Here the CDR3 reads CASSLALGQISYEQYF. CDR3 DNA: TGTGCCAGCAGCTTGGCCTTGGGGCAGATCTCCTACGAGCAGTACTTC. The J gene is TRBJ2-7, the V gene TRBV5-6; the D gene is possibly TRBD1 (5 bases). This CDR3 is 16 amino acids long. The germline V gene has CDR1 SGHDT and CDR2 YYEEEE. V gave up 0 bases and J gave up 0 bases, with 13 bases separating them.

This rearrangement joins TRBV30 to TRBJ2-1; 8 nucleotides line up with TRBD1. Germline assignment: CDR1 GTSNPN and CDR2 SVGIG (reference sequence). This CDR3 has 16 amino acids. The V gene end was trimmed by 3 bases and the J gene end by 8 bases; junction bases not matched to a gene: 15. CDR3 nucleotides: TGTGCCTGGAGCCGAAACAGGGGGTCGATTTTCGATGAGCAGTTCTTC. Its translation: CAWSRNRGSIFDEQFF.

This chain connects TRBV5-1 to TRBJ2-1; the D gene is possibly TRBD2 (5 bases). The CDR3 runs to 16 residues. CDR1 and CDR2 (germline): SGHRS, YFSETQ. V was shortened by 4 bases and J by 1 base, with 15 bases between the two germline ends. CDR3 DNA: TGCGCCAGCAGCCCCGCCGAGGCGGGTTCCTACAATGAGCAGTTCTTC. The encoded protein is CASSPAEAGSYNEQFF.

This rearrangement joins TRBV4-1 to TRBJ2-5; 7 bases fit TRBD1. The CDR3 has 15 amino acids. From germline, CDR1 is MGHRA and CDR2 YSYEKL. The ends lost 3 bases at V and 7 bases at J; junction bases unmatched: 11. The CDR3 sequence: CASSHPGQSGGTQYF. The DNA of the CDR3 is TGCGCCAGCAGCCACCCGGGACAGTCTGGGGGGACCCAGTACTTC.

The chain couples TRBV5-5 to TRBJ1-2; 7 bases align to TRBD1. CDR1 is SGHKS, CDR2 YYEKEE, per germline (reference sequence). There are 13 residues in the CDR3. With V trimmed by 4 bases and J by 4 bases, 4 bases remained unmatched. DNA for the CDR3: TGTGCCAGCAGCGACAGGGCTCCCTATGGCTACACCTTC. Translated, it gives CASSDRAPYGYTF.

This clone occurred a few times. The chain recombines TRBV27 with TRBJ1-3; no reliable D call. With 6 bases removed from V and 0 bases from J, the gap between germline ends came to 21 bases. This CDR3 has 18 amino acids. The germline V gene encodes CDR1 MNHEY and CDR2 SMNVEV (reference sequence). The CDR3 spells CASSIRFEGGCSGNTIYF. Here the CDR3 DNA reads TGTGCCAGCAGCATACGCTTTGAGGGAGGGTGCTCTGGAAACACCATATATTTT.

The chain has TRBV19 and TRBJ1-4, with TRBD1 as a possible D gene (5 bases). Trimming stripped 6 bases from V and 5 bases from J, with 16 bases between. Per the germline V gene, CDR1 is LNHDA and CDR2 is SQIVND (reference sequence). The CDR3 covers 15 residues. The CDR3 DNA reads TGTGCCAGTAGGGACCCCGGGGACTTAAATGAAAAACTGTTTTTT. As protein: CASRDPGDLNEKLFF.

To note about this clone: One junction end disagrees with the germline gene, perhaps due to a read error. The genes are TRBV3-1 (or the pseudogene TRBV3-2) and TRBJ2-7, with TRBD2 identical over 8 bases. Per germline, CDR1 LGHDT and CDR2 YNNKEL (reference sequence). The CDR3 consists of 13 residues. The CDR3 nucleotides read TGTGCCAGCAGCCAAGCTATCGAGCGGGAGCGGTACTTC. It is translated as CASSQAIERERYF.

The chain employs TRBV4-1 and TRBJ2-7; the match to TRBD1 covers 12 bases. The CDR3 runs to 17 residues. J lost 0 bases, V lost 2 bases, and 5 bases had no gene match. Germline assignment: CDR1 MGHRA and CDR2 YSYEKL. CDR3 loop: CASSQMGQGAISYEQYF. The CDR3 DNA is TGCGCCAGCAGCCAAATGGGACAGGGGGCAATCTCCTACGAGCAGTACTTC.